This TCR beta chain was recovered during a study of T cell responses to AZD1222 COVID-19 vaccine. For the study at large: Researchers grouped second doses given at about 4 or about 12 weeks into one pool.

Germline V gene data show CDR1 as KGHSH and CDR2 as LQKENI. The CDR3 covers 13 residues. Trimming took 3 bases from V and 8 from J, leaving 13 bases between them. Concerning this clone itself: Its cognate antigen is unknown.

Profiling relied on immunoSEQ multiplex PCR, and the TCRdb table lists in-frame clones only, not all of them. This sample has over 120,000 clones, with over 75% found just once. Study-level findings and limits: Only six or seven AZD1222 recipients tested seropositive at baseline. Donor demographics were predominantly white British with a female majority; clonal diversity may be underestimated. Unmutated variant regions are reportedly targeted by nearly half of spike-specific TCRs.

The source is an adult in good health. Source: peripheral blood, taken on day 0 of AZD1222 vaccination. The chain is built from TRBV18 and TRBJ1-1, with D unresolved. CDR3 DNA sequence: TGTGCCAGCTCACCTACCCGAGAGGTGGAAGCTTTCTTT. Translated: CASSPTREVEAFF.